This T cell receptor (beta chain) was obtained from a study of CXCR3-negative and CXCR3-positive naive CD8 T cells (dated by TCRdb to the late 2010s). In terms of the full investigation: In total, 130 million to 150 million TRB reads were obtained, or roughly 1.5 +/- 0.3 million reads per library. Diversity and physicochemical repertoire analyses were performed on about a dozen donors pooled from two independent experiments. For the TRBV-TRBJ cluster analysis, the naive subsets came from roughly 5 donors, while the memory cells came from 3 donors. Paper-wide results and their limitations: Because surface CD5, which has been linked to self-reactivity in mice, was comparable between naive subsets, TCR interaction strength was also inferred from TRB CDR3 physicochemical properties. TRB CDR3s from CXCR3-positive naive cells showed higher hydrophobicity (lower Kidera factor 4), lower energy, and higher strength and volume indices than CXCR3-negative naive cells. CXCR3 expression partially decreased after cryopreservation, so most assays used freshly isolated PBMCs. Repertoire diversity was comparably high in both naive subsets but much lower in memory CD8+ T cells. Naive CXCR3-negative and CXCR3-positive cells from the same donor showed similar TRBV-TRBJ usage, whereas memory cells showed distinct patterns.

Reads for this sample came from a NextSeq 550. The Human TCR Profiling Kit (MiLaboratory) was used to make UMI-labeled 5' RACE TRB cDNA libraries. cDNA synthesis used the entire amount of extracted RNA, and PCR amplification then used the entire amount of cDNA produced. Libraries were prepared in parallel with an identical number of PCR cycles. Regarding the original processing steps: MIGEC and MiXCR extracted about 50,000 +/- 10,000 unique UMI-labeled TRB cDNA molecules per library, requiring at least two reads per UMI. An average of approximately 40,000 +/- 10,000 functional in-frame TRB CDR3 nucleotide clonotypes without stop codons was found per library. After downsampling to 5000 UMI-labeled TRB molecules per sample, diversity metrics, including normalized Shannon-Wiener and Chao1, were computed in VDJtools. For the central five CDR3 residues, VDJtools calculated physicochemical properties weighted by clonotype size, namely interaction energy, strength, volume and Kidera factor 4. Following reprocessing of the reads by TCRdb, the data hold one row per CDR3 protein sequence and no DNA is available. TCRdb, rather than the study authors, made the V and J calls. The table kept for this sample lists about 130,000 distinct CDR3 sequences. 0.45% to 0.6% of the sample is held by the ten biggest clonotypes.

The CDR3 contains 13 residues, cysteine and phenylalanine counted. DNA for this receptor is not on file. According to the germline V gene (reference sequence), CDR1 reads SGHKS and CDR2 reads YYEKEE. Remarks on this clonotype: Its antigen is currently not known.

Each CD8+ T cell subset was flow-sorted in triplicate, with about 320,000 cells per subset placed directly into RLT lysis buffer. To keep memory contaminants out, a stringent definition of naive CD8+ T cells was applied: CD45RO-CCR7+CD27+CD95-. Peripheral blood mononuclear cells were isolated from buffy coats using standard density gradient centrifugation. A FACSAria III was used to flow-sort naive CD8+ T cells into CXCR3-negative and CXCR3-positive populations. Total RNA was extracted from sorted cells with an RNeasy Mini Kit. This receptor was identified in a human donor in good health. Some clones in this sample may be carry-over from other donors' samples. In this chain, TRBV5-5 is recombined with TRBJ2-1; TCRdb gives TRBD2 as the D gene, but with no DNA this cannot be confirmed. Sequencing used naive CXCR3- CD8+ T cells from blood. What this sample's cell subset or site label stands for: CD45RO-CCR7+CD27+CD95- naive CD8+ T cells lacking CXCR3 (TNR3-). This receptor has the CDR3 CASSFNPQSEQFF. This CDR3, with the reference TRBV5-5 and TRBJ2-1 proteins standing in past its ends, gives the full variable domain DAGVTQSPTHLIKTRGQQVTLRCSPISGHKSVSWYQQVLGQGPQFIFQYYEKEERGRGNFPDRFSARQFPNYSSELNVNALLLGDSALYLCASSFNPQSEQFFGPGTRLTVL.